Listed here is a single TCR beta chain. As yet, its antigen is unknown. The sample comes from a study of identical twins. No donor was unhealthy or non-Caucasian. Study observations and caveats: It was cross-sectional statistical analysis, not following the same donors, that the conclusions relied on.

Via MiXCR, TCRdb re-called the 5' RACE reads, giving one row per CDR3 protein. The sample has just under 550,000 distinct CDR3 sequences, 13% to 15% seen once. Between the trimmed V and J ends, which lost 3 bases and 3 bases, there was a span of 11 bases. The CDR3 has 15 amino acids. Germline lookup yields CDR1 SGHTA and CDR2 FQGNSA. The same data also contributed to another study, on yellow fever vaccine responses in identical twins.

Sequencing was performed on CD4+ T cells sorted from blood. The rearrangement uses TRBV7-2 and TRBJ2-2, with D maybe TRBD2 (6 bases). The TCR was taken from a woman aged 18-29 years in good health. In nucleotides, the CDR3 is TGTGCCAGCAGCTTGGTAGCGGTGTACACCGGGGAGCTGTTTTTT. This sequence encodes CASSLVAVYTGELFF.